Listed below are T cell receptor beta chains from one sample, sequenced in a study of shared clonotypes between healthy human individuals. Data came from immunoSEQ multiplex PCR; TCRdb stores just in-frame clones and leaves some out. In the table there are about 1.1 million clones, around 78% of which are singletons. Material for sequencing was memory CD4+ T cells from PBMCs. Every receptor here comes from a man younger than 35 in good health. Some clones in this sample may be carry-over from other donors' samples. The CDR3 runs from the conserved cysteine through the conserved F or W. A D gene is named only where the DNA matches it firmly. Clone size is given for some rows only: seen once, a few or many times, or a class if the clone is expanded.

D gene,clone size,V gene,J gene,CDR3 protein,CDR3 DNA
-,few,TRBV9,TRBJ1-1,CASGRDTEAFF,TGTGCCAGCGGTAGGGACACTGAAGCTTTCTTT
-,-,TRBV29-1,TRBJ1-1,CSASTANTEAFF,TGCAGCGCCTCGACAGCGAACACTGAAGCTTTCTTT
-,once,TRBV19,TRBJ2-2,CASSPRVSALFF,TGTGCCAGTAGTCCCCGGGTCAGTGCGCTGTTTTTT
TRBD1,once,TRBV7-2,TRBJ2-2,CASSIGTGSIGELFF,TGTGCCAGCAGCATCGGGACAGGGTCGATCGGGGAGCTGTTTTTT
-,few,TRBV7-3,TRBJ2-4,CASATPGYKNIQYF,TGTGCCAGTGCTACCCCAGGGTACAAAAACATTCAGTACTTC
-,-,TRBV30,TRBJ2-4,CAWSPRRGIQYF,TGTGCCTGGAGTCCAAGGAGGGGCATTCAGTACTTC
-,-,TRBV14,TRBJ1-2,CASSLKAAPGRPNPNYGYTF,TGTGCCAGCAGCCTAAAAGCCGCTCCGGGACGGCCAAACCCTAACTATGGCTACACCTTC
-,few,TRBV7-6,TRBJ1-4,CASSLGSGEKLFF,TGTGCCAGCAGCTTAGGTTCTGGAGAAAAACTGTTTTTT
TRBD2,few,TRBV7-9,TRBJ2-3,CASSNSGLAGADTQYF,TGTGCCAGCAGCAATTCCGGACTAGCGGGAGCAGATACGCAGTATTTT
-,-,TRBV7-8,TRBJ1-2,CASSLRQQGYGYTF,TGTGCCAGCAGCCTACGACAGCAGGGCTATGGCTACACCTTC
-,-,TRBV9,TRBJ1-2,CASSVSWAPTYGYTF,TGTGCCAGCAGCGTATCCTGGGCTCCCACCTATGGCTACACCTTC
TRBD2,-,TRBV2,TRBJ2-1,CASSYYPGLEVGEEFF,TGTGCCAGCAGTTATTATCCGGGACTAGAGGTAGGGGAGGAGTTCTTC
TRBD2,-,TRBV9,TRBJ2-1,CASSGTSGDNEQFF,TGTGCCAGCAGCGGAACTAGCGGGGACAATGAGCAGTTCTTC
TRBD2,-,TRBV28,TRBJ2-7,CASEASGTYEQYF,TGTGCCAGCGAGGCTAGCGGGACCTACGAGCAGTACTTC
-,few,TRBV5-1,TRBJ2-3,CASRQNGDTSTDTQYF,TGCGCCAGCAGACAGAACGGGGATACTAGCACAGATACGCAGTATTTT
-,many,TRBV5-5,TRBJ2-7,CASSLDGDWQYF,TGTGCCAGCAGCTTGGACGGAGACTGGCAGTACTTC
-,-,TRBV5-1,TRBJ1-1,CASSLGYGGTEAFF,TGCGCCAGCAGCTTAGGTTATGGGGGCACTGAAGCTTTCTTT
-,-,TRBV7-9,TRBJ1-2,CASSLAGGAGYTF,TGTGCCAGCAGCTTAGCAGGGGGAGCCGGCTACACCTTC
-,few,TRBV9,TRBJ2-1,CASSVVPGNEQFF,TGTGCCAGCAGCGTAGTCCCCGGGAATGAGCAGTTCTTC
-,once,TRBV5-1,TRBJ1-5,CASSLDGYSNQPQHF,TGCGCCAGCAGCCTCGACGGTTATAGCAATCAGCCCCAGCATTTT
TRBD1,-,TRBV28,TRBJ1-1,CASFDRVGTEAFF,TGTGCCAGCTTTGACAGGGTGGGCACTGAAGCTTTCTTT
TRBD1,once,TRBV5-1,TRBJ1-2,CASSPPGGQGYGYTF,TGCGCCAGCAGCCCCCCGGGGGGACAGGGCTATGGCTACACCTTC
-,-,TRBV15,TRBJ1-3,CATSRRTDSGNTIYF,TGTGCCACCAGCAGAAGGACGGACTCTGGAAACACCATATATTTT
-,-,TRBV15,TRBJ2-5,CATSRFQRAFQETQYF,TGTGCCACCAGCAGGTTCCAGCGGGCCTTCCAAGAGACCCAGTACTTC
TRBD1,-,TRBV5-1,TRBJ1-1,CASSLRTGANTEAFF,TGCGCCAGCAGCTTACGGACAGGGGCGAACACTGAAGCTTTCTTT
-,few,TRBV19,TRBJ2-4,CASSPNRDRGTKNIQYF,TGTGCCAGTAGTCCAAACCGGGACCGGGGTACCAAAAACATTCAGTACTTC
-,-,TRBV29-1,TRBJ2-6,CSGRRSGANVLTF,TGCAGCGGTCGTCGGTCTGGGGCCAACGTCCTGACTTTC
-,few,TRBV19,TRBJ1-2,CASSNRDRNYGYTF,TGTGCCAGTAGTAACAGGGATAGAAACTATGGCTACACCTTC
TRBD1,-,TRBV25-1,TRBJ1-4,CASSELRTGVAANEKLFF,TGTGCCAGCAGTGAATTGAGGACAGGGGTCGCAGCTAATGAAAAACTGTTTTTT
TRBD2,few,TRBV5-4,TRBJ2-5,CASSLAVAGVGETQYF,TGTGCCAGCAGCTTGGCCGTGGCGGGAGTAGGAGAGACCCAGTACTTC
-,-,TRBV20-1,TRBJ2-3,CSAFGYTQYF,TGCAGTGCTTTCGGCTATACGCAGTATTTT
-,-,TRBV27,TRBJ1-1,CASNRGGASEAFF,TGTGCCAGCAACCGGGGGGGCGCGTCTGAAGCTTTCTTT
-,few,TRBV6-4,TRBJ2-1,CASSRLQGTSYNEQFF,TGTGCCAGCTCGAGGTTGCAGGGGACTTCCTACAATGAGCAGTTCTTC
TRBD2,-,TRBV4-1,TRBJ2-1,CASSPLLLAGGLAYNEQFF,TGCGCCAGCAGCCCCCTCTTACTAGCGGGAGGGTTGGCCTACAATGAGCAGTTCTTC
TRBD1,-,TRBV6-5,TRBJ2-7,CASRDRGRFGLGQYF,TGTGCCAGCAGGGACAGGGGGCGCTTTGGTCTTGGGCAGTACTTC
-,-,TRBV6-6,TRBJ2-7,CASRPGSTYEQYF,TGTGCCAGCAGGCCAGGGAGTACCTACGAGCAGTACTTC
-,-,TRBV25-1,TRBJ2-7,CASSARAGSGWEQYF,TGTGCCAGCAGTGCCCGGGCCGGCTCCGGATGGGAGCAGTACTTC
-,-,TRBV16,TRBJ1-5,CASSQARTDQPQHF,TGTGCCAGCAGCCAAGCAAGGACAGATCAGCCCCAGCATTTT
-,-,TRBV11-1,TRBJ2-7,CASRPDGAYEQYF,TGTGCCAGCAGACCTGACGGAGCCTACGAGCAGTACTTC
TRBD1,-,TRBV5-5,TRBJ1-2,CASSDGGGVNGYTF,TGTGCCAGCAGCGACGGAGGGGGCGTTAATGGCTACACCTTC
-,-,TRBV7-2,TRBJ2-1,CASSFLFDEQFF,TGTGCCAGCAGCTTTCTATTCGATGAGCAGTTCTTC
TRBD2,-,TRBV5-1,TRBJ2-5,CASSIQTSGSVTQYF,TGCGCCAGCAGCATCCAGACTAGCGGGAGTGTGACCCAGTACTTC
-,once,TRBV6-6,TRBJ2-5,CASSYPPEETQYF,TGTGCCAGCAGTTACCCCCCAGAGGAGACCCAGTACTTC
TRBD1,once,TRBV6-6,TRBJ1-1,CASTGTAGTEAFF,TGTGCCAGCACCGGGACAGCCGGCACTGAAGCTTTCTTT
-,-,TRBV29-1,TRBJ1-4,CSVSRGIGEKLFF,TGCAGCGTGAGCAGGGGAATAGGGGAAAAACTGTTTTTT
-,-,TRBV7-9,TRBJ2-1,CASSLGESSYNEQFF,TGTGCCAGCAGCTTAGGAGAGAGCTCCTACAATGAGCAGTTCTTC